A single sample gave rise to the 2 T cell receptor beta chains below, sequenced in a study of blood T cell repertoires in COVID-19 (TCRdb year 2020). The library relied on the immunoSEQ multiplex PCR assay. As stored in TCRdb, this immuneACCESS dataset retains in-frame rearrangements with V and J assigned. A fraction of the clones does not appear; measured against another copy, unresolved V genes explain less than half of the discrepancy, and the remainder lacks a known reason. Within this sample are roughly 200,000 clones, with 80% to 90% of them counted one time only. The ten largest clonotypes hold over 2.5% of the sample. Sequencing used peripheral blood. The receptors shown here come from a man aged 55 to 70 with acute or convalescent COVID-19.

Here the CDR3 DNA reads TGTGCCACCAGTGGGACTTCTGGGACAGATACGCAGTATTTT. Its translation is CATSGTSGTDTQYF. This chain joins TRBV24-1 and TRBJ2-3, with TRBD2 as a possible D gene (5 bases). Trimming took off 5 bases at V and 3 bases at J, with 11 bases between the two ends. The CDR3 covers 14 residues. Germline CDR1 is KGHDR and CDR2 is SFDVKD.

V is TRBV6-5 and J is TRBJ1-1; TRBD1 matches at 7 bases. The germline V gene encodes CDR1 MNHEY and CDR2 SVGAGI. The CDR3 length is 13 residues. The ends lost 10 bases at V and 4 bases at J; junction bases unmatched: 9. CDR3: CATKKGAFTEAFF. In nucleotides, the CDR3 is TGTGCCACCAAAAAGGGGGCATTCACTGAAGCTTTCTTT.